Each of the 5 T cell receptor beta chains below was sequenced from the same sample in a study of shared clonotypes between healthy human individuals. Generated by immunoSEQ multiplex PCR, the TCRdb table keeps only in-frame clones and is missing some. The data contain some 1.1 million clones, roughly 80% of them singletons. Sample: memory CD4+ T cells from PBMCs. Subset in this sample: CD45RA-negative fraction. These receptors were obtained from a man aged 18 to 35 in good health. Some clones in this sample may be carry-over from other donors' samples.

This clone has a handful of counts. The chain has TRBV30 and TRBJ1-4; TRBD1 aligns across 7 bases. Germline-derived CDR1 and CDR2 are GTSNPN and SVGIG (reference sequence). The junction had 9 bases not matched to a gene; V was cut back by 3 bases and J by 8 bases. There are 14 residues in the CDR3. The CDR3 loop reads CAWRRGGSGEKLFF. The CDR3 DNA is TGTGCCTGGAGACGAGGGGGCTCTGGAGAAAAACTGTTTTTT.

CDR3 nucleotides: TGTGCCAGCAGCTTAGATCTAGGACTAGTTGTCGAGCAGTTCTTC. It specifies CASSLDLGLVVEQFF. V gene TRBV11-2 combines with J gene TRBJ2-1; TRBD2 aligns across 7 bases. With V trimmed by 0 bases and J by 10 bases, 9 bases remained unmatched. CDR3 size: 15 residues. Germline loops: CDR1 SGHAT, CDR2 FQNNGV. Full variable domain (outside the CDR3, taken from reference TRBV11-2 and TRBJ2-1): EAGVAQSPRYKIIEKRQSVAFWCNPISGHATLYWYQQILGQGPKLLIQFQNNGVVDDSQLPKDRFSAERLKGVDSTLKIQPAKLEDSAVYLCASSLDLGLVVEQFFGPGTRLTVL.

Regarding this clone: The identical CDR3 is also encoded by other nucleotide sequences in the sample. The CDR3 region is CASSLAGGGNNEQFF. The CDR3 DNA follows: TGTGCCAGCAGCTTAGCGGGAGGTGGGAACAATGAGCAGTTCTTC. The gene calls are TRBV7-3 and TRBJ2-1, with 8 bases lining up with TRBD2. This CDR3 spans 15 amino acids. J lost 5 bases, V lost 2 bases, and 5 bases had no gene match. Germline CDR1 reads SGHTA; CDR2 reads FQGTGA. Variable domain in full (rest from reference TRBV7-3 and TRBJ2-1): GAGVSQTPSNKVTEKGKYVELRCDPISGHTALYWYRQSLGQGPEFLIYFQGTGAADDSGLPNDRFFAVRPEGSVSTLKIQRTERGDSAVYLCASSLAGGGNNEQFFGPGTRLTVL.

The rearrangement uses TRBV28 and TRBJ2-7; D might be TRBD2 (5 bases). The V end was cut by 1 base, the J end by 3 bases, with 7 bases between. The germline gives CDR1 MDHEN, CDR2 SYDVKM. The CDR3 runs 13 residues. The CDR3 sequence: CASSLSGIYEQYF. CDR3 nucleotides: TGTGCCAGCAGTTTATCGGGAATCTACGAGCAGTACTTC.

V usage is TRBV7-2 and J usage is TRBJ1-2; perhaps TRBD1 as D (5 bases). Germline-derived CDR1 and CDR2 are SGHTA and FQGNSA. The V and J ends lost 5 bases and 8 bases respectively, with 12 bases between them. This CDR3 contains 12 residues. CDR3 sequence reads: CASSSGGLGYTF. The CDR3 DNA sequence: TGTGCCAGCAGCAGCGGGGGTTTGGGCTACACCTTC.